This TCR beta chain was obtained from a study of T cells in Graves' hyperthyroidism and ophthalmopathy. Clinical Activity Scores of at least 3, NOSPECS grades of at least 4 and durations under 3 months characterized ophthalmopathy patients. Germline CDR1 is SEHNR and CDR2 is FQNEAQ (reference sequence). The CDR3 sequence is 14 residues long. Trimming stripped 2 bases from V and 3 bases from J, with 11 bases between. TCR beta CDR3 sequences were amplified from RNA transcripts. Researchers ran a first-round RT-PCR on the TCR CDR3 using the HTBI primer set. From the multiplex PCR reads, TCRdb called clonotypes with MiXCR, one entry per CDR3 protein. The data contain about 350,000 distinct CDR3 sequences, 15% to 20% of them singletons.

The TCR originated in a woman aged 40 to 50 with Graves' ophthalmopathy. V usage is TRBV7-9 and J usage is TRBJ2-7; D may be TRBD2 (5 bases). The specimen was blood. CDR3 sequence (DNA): TGTGCCAGCAGCTTAACCGGGATTGGCTACGAGCAGTACTTC. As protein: CASSLTGIGYEQYF.